Following are 30 T cell receptor beta chains from one sample sequenced in a study of CD8+CD57+ T cells in acquired aplastic anemia. The TCR beta profiling, which covered VDJ combination and CDR3 sequence, was carried out using genomic DNA as the template. TCRdb recomputed calls from the reads with MiXCR, one row per CDR3 protein. This table holds 150,000 or so distinct CDR3 sequences, about 50% found once. Patients selected for sequencing had displayed CD8+CD57+ cell expansion by flow cytometry. The specimen was sorted CD4+, CD8+, or CD8+CD57+ T cells (not recorded which) from PBMCs. The receptors come from a human donor with aplastic anemia.

V gene TRBV2 combines with J gene TRBJ2-2, with D maybe TRBD1 (7 bases). V was clipped by 8 bases and J by 6 bases, with 19 bases between them. From germline, CDR1 is SNHLY and CDR2 FYNNEI. The CDR3 is made up of 15 amino acids. The CDR3 spells CASGGTATFAGELFF. The CDR3 DNA is TGTGCCAGCGGGGGGACAGCGACATTTGCCGGGGAGCTGTTTTTT. The variable domain in full, completed from reference TRBV2 and TRBJ2-2, reads EPEVTQTPSHQVTQMGQEVILRCVPISNHLYFYWYRQILGQKVEFLVSFYNNEISEKSEIFDDQFSVERPDGSNFTLKIRSTKLEDSAMYFCASGGTATFAGELFFGEGSRLTVL.

A remark on this clonotype: A read error may be the cause here, since a much bigger clone is one base away. J is TRBJ2-1 and V is TRBV10-3, with D unclear. CDR3 size: 13 residues. With 10 bases removed from V and 5 bases from J, the gap between germline ends came to 15 bases. Per germline, CDR1 ENHRY and CDR2 SYGVKD. CDR3 DNA: TGTGCCAGCGCCCTGGGAACTAACAATGAGCAGTTCTTC. Protein: CASALGTNNEQFF.

The chain has TRBV15 and TRBJ1-6, with D maybe TRBD1 (5 bases). CDR1 and CDR2 (germline): LNHNV, YYDKDF (reference sequence). The length of the CDR3 is 14 residues. V was pared by 1 base and J by 13 bases, with 14 bases between. CDR3 DNA: TGTGCCACCAGCAGAGTAAGGGGCGATTTGCCCCTCCACTTT. This sequence encodes CATSRVRGDLPLHF.

In its sample, this clonotype was seen once. The conserved final phenylalanine or tryptophan is absent from the CDR3, which likely points to a read error. The chain recombines TRBV27 with TRBJ2-7; 7 nucleotides agree with TRBD1. Trimming took 4 bases from V and 3 from J; bases not matched to a gene: 9. The CDR3 runs to 15 residues. CDR1 and CDR2 from the germline V gene are MNHEY and SMNVEV (reference sequence). The CDR3 nucleotides are TGTGCCAGCAGTTACGCTTCGGGACAGCTCTACGAGCAGTACTAC. Its protein product is CASSYASGQLYEQYY.

V and J are TRBV20-1 and TRBJ1-1; D possibly corresponds to TRBD1 (5 bases). The CDR3 has 14 amino acids. Between the trimmed V and J ends, which lost 6 bases and 4 bases, there was a span of 18 bases. Germline V gives CDR1 DFQATT, CDR2 SNEGSKA (reference sequence). CDR3 residues: CSARAGPWGTEAFF. The CDR3 coding sequence is TGCAGTGCCAGGGCCGGACCTTGGGGCACTGAAGCTTTCTTT.

The chain joins TRBV12-3 or TRBV12-4 to TRBJ1-1, with 10 bases that match TRBD1. J gave up 11 bases and V 7 bases, and 10 bases lay outside the gene matches. The CDR3 has 13 amino acids. CDR3 coding DNA: TGTGCCAGCACCGAGCTGACAGGGGGCATGGCTTTCTTT. Translated, it gives CASTELTGGMAFF.

The table lists this clonotype with a few counts. This clone may be a read error of a much larger clone one base away. Lacking the conserved final phenylalanine or tryptophan, this CDR3 likely reflects a read error. This chain uses TRBV7-8 with TRBJ2-1; D assignment may be TRBD1 or TRBD2 (5 bases each). Trimming left V 5 bases short and J 8 bases short, with 19 bases between. CDR1 is SGHVS and CDR2 is FQNEAQ in the germline V gene. CDR3 length: 15 residues. CDR3 residues: CASSHGAGAVHEQFL. CDR3 nucleotides: TGTGCCAGCAGCCACGGGGCCGGTGCGGTCCATGAGCAGTTCCTC.

This clonotype was seen only a few times. The chain combines TRBV10-1 with TRBJ2-2; the D is unclear. Trimming took off 8 bases at V and 3 bases at J, with 10 bases between the two ends. This CDR3 is built from 13 residues. CDR1 WNHNN and CDR2 SYGVQD come from the germline V gene (reference sequence). The CDR3 reads CASEKFDTGELFF. Written as DNA, the CDR3 is TGCGCCAGCGAGAAGTTTGACACCGGGGAGCTGTTTTTT.

V gene TRBV19 combines with J gene TRBJ1-6; D gene ambiguous. Germline CDR1 and CDR2: LNHDA and SQIVND (reference sequence). The CDR3 consists of 15 residues. Deletions cut 1 base from V and 7 bases from J, with 11 bases between. The chain's CDR3 is CASSIGNRENSPLHF. CDR3 bases: TGTGCCAGTAGTATAGGAAACAGAGAAAATTCACCCCTCCACTTT.

This clonotype showed up just a few times. It may be a read error: a sequence one base away is much more abundant. This chain connects TRBV6-5 to TRBJ2-1; no reliable D call. CDR3 length: 12 residues. V was pared by 5 bases and J by 5 bases, with 7 bases between. CDR1 MNHEY and CDR2 SVGAGI come from the germline V gene. This chain's CDR3 is CASSHEDNEQFF. For the CDR3, the DNA is TGTGCCAGCAGTCACGAGGACAATGAGCAGTTCTTC.

The chain employs TRBV20-1 and TRBJ2-3; D possibly matches TRBD1 or TRBD2 (5 bases each). Germline CDR1 DFQATT, CDR2 SNEGSKA (reference sequence). The CDR3 contains 15 residues. The V and J ends lost 1 base and 4 bases respectively, with 15 bases between them. CDR3 region: CSARVPGRTPDTQYF. CDR3 DNA: TGCAGTGCTAGAGTACCGGGACGCACGCCAGATACGCAGTATTTT.

For this clonotype: A read error may be the cause here, since a much bigger clone is one base away. The chain uses TRBV13 and TRBJ2-5; TRBD1 matches 10 bases. The CDR3 is 15 residues long. Germline CDR1 reads PRHDT; CDR2 reads FYEKMQ (reference sequence). V gave up 8 bases and J gave up 2 bases; unmatched junction bases: 8. The CDR3, as DNA: TGTGCCAGCGGCTCCCCGGGACAGGGGCAAGAGACCCAGTACTTC. Its translation is CASGSPGQGQETQYF.

The chain has TRBV10-3 and TRBJ2-3, with 9 bases lining up with TRBD2. J gave up 2 bases and V 2 bases, and 5 bases lay outside the gene matches. This CDR3 has 16 residues. Germline lookup yields CDR1 ENHRY and CDR2 SYGVKD. This CDR3 reads CAISEVASGVTDTQYF. CDR3 in DNA: TGTGCCATCAGTGAGGTGGCTAGCGGGGTCACAGATACGCAGTATTTT.

The chain carries TRBV19 and TRBJ2-7, with D maybe TRBD2 (5 bases). Trimming removed 5 bases from V and 5 bases from J, with 13 bases in between. CDR1 is LNHDA, CDR2 SQIVND, per germline (reference sequence). This CDR3 is built from 13 residues. CDR3 DNA sequence: TGTGCCAGTAGTTTAGCAGCGGTAAACGAGCAGTACTTC. Translation gives CASSLAAVNEQYF.

The V gene is TRBV27, the J gene TRBJ1-5, with TRBD1 as a possible D gene (5 bases). The length of the CDR3 is 13 residues. V was shortened by 3 bases and J by 3 bases, with 6 bases between the two germline ends. Germline loops: CDR1 MNHEY, CDR2 SMNVEV (reference sequence). The CDR3 nucleotides read TGTGCCAGCAGTTTGGGACCCAATCAGCCCCAGCATTTT. The encoded protein is CASSLGPNQPQHF.

For this clonotype: Just one base apart from a much larger clone, this may be a read error. The genes are TRBV7-9 and TRBJ2-5; TRBD2 matches 9 bases. In germline, CDR1 is SEHNR, CDR2 FQNEAQ (reference sequence). The CDR3 sequence is 15 residues long. Written as DNA, the CDR3 is TGTGCCGGCAGCTTACGGGCTAGCGGGACGGAGACCCAGTACTTC. It is translated as CAGSLRASGTETQYF.

Only a few counts were recorded for this clonotype. The chain carries TRBV25-1 and TRBJ1-4; D is uncertain. CDR1 and CDR2 from the germline V gene are MGHDK and SYGVNS. The CDR3 has 15 residues. V lost 3 bases and J 2 bases, leaving 10 bases between the germline ends. CDR3 region: CASSESGGTNEKLFF. CDR3 bases: TGTGCCAGCAGTGAGAGCGGTGGCACTAATGAAAAACTGTTTTTT.

The count of this clonotype is one. The chain links TRBV29-1 to TRBJ1-5; TRBD1 matches 11 bases. The CDR3 totals 16 residues. The V gene's germline CDR1 is SQVTM and CDR2 ANQGSEA. After removal of 1 base from V and 4 bases from J, the junction contained 6 bases not matched to a gene. DNA of the CDR3: TGCAGCGTTGAAGTTGGGGACAGGGGGAGAAATCAGCCCCAGCATTTT. Encoded protein: CSVEVGDRGRNQPQHF.

For this clonotype: The junction departs from the called germline gene at one end, perhaps through a read error. This chain links TRBV10-3 with TRBJ2-5; 8 nucleotides align to TRBD1. The CDR3 is 14 amino acids. Germline V CDR1 and CDR2: ENHRY, SYGVKD. The CDR3 nucleotides read TGTGCCAGCAGTTACTTCAGGGGGCCTGAGACCCAGTACTTC. Amino acids: CASSYFRGPETQYF.

V is TRBV24-1 and J is TRBJ1-1; perhaps TRBD1 as D (6 bases). The CDR3 covers 13 residues. With 4 bases removed from V and 7 bases from J, the gap between germline ends came to 12 bases. CDR1 and CDR2 (germline): KGHDR, SFDVKD. The CDR3 loop is CATSDYTGNEAFF. CDR3 nucleotides: TGTGCCACCAGTGACTATACAGGGAATGAAGCTTTCTTT.

This clonotype was detected a few times. The rearrangement links TRBV19 to TRBJ2-3; 9 nucleotides match TRBD1. Germline trimming cut 4 bases from V and 4 bases from J; bases unmatched to any gene: 3. Germline CDR1 LNHDA, CDR2 SQIVND (reference sequence). The CDR3 loop spans 14 amino acids. CDR3 protein: CASSTQGAPDTQYF. Written as DNA, the CDR3 is TGTGCCAGTAGTACACAGGGGGCACCAGATACGCAGTATTTT.

At least ten counts were recorded for this clonotype. The CDR3 nucleotides read TGTGCCAGCAGCTTTTTAGGTTACGAGCAGTACTTC. Residues: CASSFLGYEQYF. The chain joins TRBV5-5 to TRBJ2-7; D not resolved. V was clipped by 2 bases and J by 4 bases, with 7 bases between them. This CDR3 spans 12 amino acids. CDR1 SGHKS and CDR2 YYEKEE come from the germline V gene (reference sequence).

This chain links TRBV5-4 with TRBJ2-7; D not resolved. The germline V gene has CDR1 SGHNT and CDR2 YYREEE (reference sequence). V lost 5 bases and J lost 2, with 11 bases in between. The CDR3 loop spans 13 amino acids. CDR3 DNA: TGTGCCAGCAGTATTTCAGTGACCTACGAGCAGTACTTC. Residues: CASSISVTYEQYF.

A remark on this clonotype: This may stem from a read error, because a much larger clone lies one nucleotide away. The rearrangement links TRBV9 to TRBJ1-1, with D tentatively TRBD1 (6 bases). This CDR3 has 13 residues. The germline V gene has CDR1 SGDLS and CDR2 YYNGEE. DNA of the CDR3: TGTGCCAGCAGCGAGTCGGGGGGCACTGAAGCTTCCTTT. Residues: CASSESGGTEASF.

This clonotype was detected many times. The V gene is TRBV19, the J gene TRBJ1-1; D is uncertain. This CDR3 has 12 residues. V was pared by 7 bases and J by 7 bases, with 13 bases between. Germline V gene sequence: CDR1 LNHDA, CDR2 SQIVND (reference sequence). This CDR3 is CASTPDGIEAFF. CDR3 coding DNA: TGTGCCAGTACCCCGGACGGGATTGAAGCTTTCTTT.

Many counts were recorded for this clonotype. DNA for the CDR3: TGCAGCGTTCCGCTAACAGGGTCCTATGGCTACACCTTC. The encoded protein is CSVPLTGSYGYTF. The gene calls are TRBV29-1 and TRBJ1-2, with a weak D call TRBD1 (6 bases). CDR1 and CDR2 (germline): SQVTM, ANQGSEA. V was shortened by 5 bases and J by 4 bases, with 14 bases between the two germline ends. The CDR3 consists of 13 residues.

Details on this clonotype: A read error may be the cause here, since a much bigger clone is one base away. This chain uses TRBV12-3 or TRBV12-4 with TRBJ1-1; D remains ambiguous. The CDR3 sequence is 16 residues long. The V gene lost 3 bases and the J gene lost 3 bases, with 17 bases spanning the gap. The CDR3 loop reads CASSFVVGFEDTEAFF. The CDR3 DNA reads TGTGCCAGCAGTTTTGTCGTCGGGTTCGAGGACACTGAAGCTTTCTTT.

This clonotype is hyperexpanded by share. The V gene is TRBV20-1, the J gene TRBJ2-6, with D hard to call. The CDR3 has 13 residues. Trimming stripped 6 bases from V and 4 bases from J, with 10 bases between. The V gene's germline CDR1 is DFQATT and CDR2 SNEGSKA (reference sequence). The CDR3: CSAPDDGANVLTF. CDR3 nucleotides: TGCAGTGCCCCAGACGACGGGGCCAACGTCCTGACTTTC.

This clonotype was picked up a small number of times. Germline is not matched at one junction end, which may reflect a read error. The rearrangement uses TRBV15 and TRBJ2-1; TRBD1 is a possible D gene (6 bases). CDR3 size: 12 residues. The germline V gene has CDR1 LNHNV and CDR2 YYDKDF (reference sequence). The CDR3 spells CATRNTGNEQLF. The DNA for the CDR3 is TGTGCCACCCGCAATACAGGGAATGAGCAGCTCTTC.

This clonotype was counted ten times or more. The rearrangement uses TRBV9 and TRBJ2-3, with 9 positions matching TRBD1. The V and J ends lost 4 bases and 0 bases, in that order; junction bases with no gene match: 3. CDR1 and CDR2 from the germline V gene are SGDLS and YYNGEE. The CDR3 runs to 15 residues. The CDR3 spells CASSLTGGSTDTQYF. The DNA for the CDR3 is TGTGCCAGCAGCCTGACAGGGGGGAGCACAGATACGCAGTATTTT.